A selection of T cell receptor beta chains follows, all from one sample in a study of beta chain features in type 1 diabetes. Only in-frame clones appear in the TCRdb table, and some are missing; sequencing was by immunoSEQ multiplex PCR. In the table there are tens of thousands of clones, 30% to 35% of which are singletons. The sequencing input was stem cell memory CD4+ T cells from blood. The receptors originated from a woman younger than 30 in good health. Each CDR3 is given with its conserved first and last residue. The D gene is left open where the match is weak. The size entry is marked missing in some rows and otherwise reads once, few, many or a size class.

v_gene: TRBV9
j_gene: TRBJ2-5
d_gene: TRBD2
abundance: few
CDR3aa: CASSVAAGNGETQYF
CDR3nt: TGTGCCAGCAGCGTAGCAGCGGGGAATGGGGAGACCCAGTACTTC

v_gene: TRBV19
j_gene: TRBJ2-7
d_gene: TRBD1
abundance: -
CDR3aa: CASSPGTGGYEQYF
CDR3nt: TGTGCCAGTAGCCCTGGGACAGGGGGCTACGAGCAGTACTTC

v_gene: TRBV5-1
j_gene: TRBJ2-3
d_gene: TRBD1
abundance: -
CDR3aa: CASSSTGGLLTDTQYF
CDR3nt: TGCGCCAGCAGCTCTACAGGGGGGTTACTCACAGATACGCAGTATTTT

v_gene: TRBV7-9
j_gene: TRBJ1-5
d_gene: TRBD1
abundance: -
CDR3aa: CASGGTGGAGQPQHF
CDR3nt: TGTGCCAGCGGTGGTACAGGGGGCGCGGGGCAGCCCCAGCATTTT

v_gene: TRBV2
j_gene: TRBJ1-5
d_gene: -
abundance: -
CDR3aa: CASSGLSNQPQHF
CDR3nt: TGTGCCAGCAGCGGACTAAGCAATCAGCCCCAGCATTTT

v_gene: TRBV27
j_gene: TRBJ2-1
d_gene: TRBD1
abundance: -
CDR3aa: CASSRTGDSYNEQFF
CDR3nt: TGTGCCAGCAGTCGGACAGGGGACTCCTACAATGAGCAGTTCTTC

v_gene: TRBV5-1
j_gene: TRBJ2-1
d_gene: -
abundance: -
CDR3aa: CASSPGGMSSYNEQFF
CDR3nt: TGCGCCAGCAGCCCAGGCGGGATGAGCTCCTACAATGAGCAGTTCTTC

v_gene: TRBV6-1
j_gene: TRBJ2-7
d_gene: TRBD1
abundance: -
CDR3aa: CASSEDRGHEQYF
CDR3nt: TGTGCCAGCAGTGAAGACAGGGGGCACGAGCAGTACTTC

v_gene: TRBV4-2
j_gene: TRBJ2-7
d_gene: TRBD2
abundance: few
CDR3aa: CASSQELAGVHEQYF
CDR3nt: TGTGCCAGCAGCCAAGAACTAGCGGGAGTGCACGAGCAGTACTTC

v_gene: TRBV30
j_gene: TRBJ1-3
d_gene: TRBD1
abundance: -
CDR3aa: CAWSVTGVPGNTIYF
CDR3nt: TGTGCCTGGAGTGTAACAGGGGTCCCTGGAAACACCATATATTTT

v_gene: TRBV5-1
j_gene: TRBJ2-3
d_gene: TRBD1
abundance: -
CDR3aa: CASSFRTGASSTDTQYF
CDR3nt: TGCGCCAGCAGCTTCAGGACAGGGGCCTCTAGCACAGATACGCAGTATTTT

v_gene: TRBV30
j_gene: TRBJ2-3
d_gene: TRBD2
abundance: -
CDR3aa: CAWGLAGASGPTDTQYF
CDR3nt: TGTGCCTGGGGACTAGCGGGAGCCTCTGGCCCGACAGATACGCAGTATTTT

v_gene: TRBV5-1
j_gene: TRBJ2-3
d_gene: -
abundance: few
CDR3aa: CASSLGDSRPTDTQYF
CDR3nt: TGCGCCAGCAGCTTGGGAGACAGCCGACCCACAGATACGCAGTATTTT

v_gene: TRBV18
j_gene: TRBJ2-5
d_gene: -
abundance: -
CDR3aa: CASSPNREETQYF
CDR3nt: TGTGCCAGCTCGCCCAATCGCGAAGAGACCCAGTACTTC

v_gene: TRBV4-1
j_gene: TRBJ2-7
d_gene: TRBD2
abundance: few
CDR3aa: CASSQFSGGAQTEQYF
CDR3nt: TGCGCCAGCAGCCAGTTTAGCGGGGGAGCTCAAACCGAGCAGTACTTC

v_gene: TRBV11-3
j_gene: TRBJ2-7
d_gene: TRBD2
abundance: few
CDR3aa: CASSLGQREDYEQYF
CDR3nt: TGTGCCAGCAGCCTAGGTCAGCGGGAGGACTACGAGCAGTACTTC

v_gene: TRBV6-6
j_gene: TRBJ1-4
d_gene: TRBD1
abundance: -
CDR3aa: CASSYGSGGDRLFF
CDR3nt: TGTGCCAGCAGTTACGGGTCAGGGGGCGATAGACTGTTTTTT

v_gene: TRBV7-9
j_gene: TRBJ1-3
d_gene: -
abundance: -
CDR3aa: CASSQDSSGNTIYF
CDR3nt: TGTGCCAGCAGTCAAGACAGCTCTGGAAACACCATATATTTT

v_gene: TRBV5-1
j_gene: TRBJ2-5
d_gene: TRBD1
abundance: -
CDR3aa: CASSQPTGSGETQYF
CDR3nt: TGCGCCAGCAGCCAACCGACAGGGTCGGGGGAGACCCAGTACTTC

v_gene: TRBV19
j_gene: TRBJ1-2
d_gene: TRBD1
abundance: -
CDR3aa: CASTFGDRVYGYTF
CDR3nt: TGTGCCAGTACCTTCGGGGACAGGGTCTATGGCTACACCTTC

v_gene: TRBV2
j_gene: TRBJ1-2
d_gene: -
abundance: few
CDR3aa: CASSGPLGVGYTF
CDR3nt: TGTGCCAGCAGTGGCCCCTTAGGGGTAGGCTACACCTTC

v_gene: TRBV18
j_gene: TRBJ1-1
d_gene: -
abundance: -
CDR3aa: CASSPVRNTEAFF
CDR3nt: TGTGCCAGCTCACCAGTGAGGAACACTGAAGCTTTCTTT

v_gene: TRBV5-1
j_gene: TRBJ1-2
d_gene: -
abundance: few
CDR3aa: CASSFQGGYTF
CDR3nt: TGCGCCAGCAGCTTTCAGGGGGGCTACACCTTC

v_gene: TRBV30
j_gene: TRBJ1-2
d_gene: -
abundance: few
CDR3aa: CAWSVPQGPIYGYTF
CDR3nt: TGTGCCTGGAGTGTACCCCAGGGCCCGATCTATGGCTACACCTTC

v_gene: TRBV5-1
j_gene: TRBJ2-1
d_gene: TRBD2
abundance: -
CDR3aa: CASRLLAGGSDEQFF
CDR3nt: TGCGCCAGCAGGTTACTAGCGGGAGGATCGGACGAGCAGTTCTTC

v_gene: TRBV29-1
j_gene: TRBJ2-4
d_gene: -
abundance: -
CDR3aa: CSVGSGGNIQYF
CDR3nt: TGCAGCGTTGGGAGCGGAGGGAACATTCAGTACTTC

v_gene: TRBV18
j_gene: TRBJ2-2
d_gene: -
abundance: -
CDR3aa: CASSPDRAGELFF
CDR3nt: TGTGCCAGCTCACCTGACAGAGCCGGGGAGCTGTTTTTT

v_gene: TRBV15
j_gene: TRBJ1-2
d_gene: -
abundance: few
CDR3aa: CATSRVAAANYGYTF
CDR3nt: TGTGCCACCAGCAGAGTAGCGGCAGCTAACTATGGCTACACCTTC

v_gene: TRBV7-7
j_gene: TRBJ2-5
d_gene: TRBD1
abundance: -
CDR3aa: CASSNTGADPYQYF
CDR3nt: TGTGCTAGCAGTAACACAGGGGCGGACCCTTACCAGTACTTC

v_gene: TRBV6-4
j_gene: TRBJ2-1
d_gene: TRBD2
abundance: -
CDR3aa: CASSPGAGGHNEQFF
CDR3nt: TGTGCCAGCAGTCCGGGAGCGGGGGGGCACAATGAGCAGTTCTTC

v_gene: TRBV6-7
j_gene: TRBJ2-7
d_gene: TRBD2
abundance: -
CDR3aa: CASRLAGVTYEQYF
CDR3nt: TGTGCCAGCAGGTTAGCGGGAGTAACCTACGAGCAGTACTTC

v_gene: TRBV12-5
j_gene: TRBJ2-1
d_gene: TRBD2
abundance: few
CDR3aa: CASGLISRGRGEQFF
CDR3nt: TGTGCTAGTGGTTTGATCTCTCGAGGGCGGGGGGAGCAGTTCTTC

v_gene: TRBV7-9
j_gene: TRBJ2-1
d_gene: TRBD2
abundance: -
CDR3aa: CASSFSTSGSGSEQFF
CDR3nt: TGTGCCAGCAGCTTTTCGACTAGCGGGAGCGGGAGTGAGCAGTTCTTC

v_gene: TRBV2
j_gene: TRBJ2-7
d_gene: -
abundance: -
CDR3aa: CASSDRGYEQYF
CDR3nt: TGTGCCAGCAGTGATCGGGGCTACGAGCAGTACTTC

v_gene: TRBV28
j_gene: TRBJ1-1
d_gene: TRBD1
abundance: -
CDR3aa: CASRRGRAFF
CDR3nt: TGTGCCAGCAGGAGGGGGCGGGCTTTCTTT